What follows are 20 T cell receptor beta chains derived from one specimen sequenced in a study of control samples from healthy donors and cancer patients. Sequencing used immunoSEQ multiplex PCR; TCRdb keeps in-frame clones, though not all of them. There are 400,000 to 500,000 clones in the sample; 75% to 95% occur only once, and approximately 6.3% lies in the top ten. Sequenced material: PBMCs. The origin of the receptors is a man aged 40-50 years with head and neck cancer.

This rearrangement joins TRBV27 to TRBJ2-2, with D maybe TRBD2 (5 bases). This CDR3 comprises 15 residues. Germline V gene lookup returns CDR1 MNHEY and CDR2 SMNVEV (reference sequence). V was clipped by 8 bases and J by 0 bases, with 13 bases between them. CDR3 sequence reads: CASRWGATNTGELFF. The DNA for the CDR3 is TGTGCCAGCCGCTGGGGAGCCACGAACACCGGGGAGCTGTTTTTT.

The chain recombines TRBV5-6 with TRBJ1-3; the D is unclear. The germline V gene encodes CDR1 SGHDT and CDR2 YYEEEE. The CDR3 runs to 14 residues. Trimming left V 4 bases short and J 1 base short, with 9 bases between. CDR3 bases: TGTGCCAGCAGCCTCTGGGGTTCTGGAAACACCATATATTTT. Translated, it gives CASSLWGSGNTIYF.

V usage is TRBV18 and J usage is TRBJ2-4; TRBD1 matches 7 bases. The CDR3 runs to 13 residues. The germline V gene encodes CDR1 KGHSH and CDR2 LQKENI. The trim removed 3 bases at V and 6 bases at J, leaving 2 bases unmatched. The CDR3 loop reads CASSPYRGNIQYF. The CDR3 DNA follows: TGTGCCAGCTCACCGTACAGGGGAAACATTCAGTACTTC.

This clone was seen a single time. The DNA for the CDR3 is TGTGCCAGCAGTTCGCCAGGGGACTCCTACGAGCAGTACTTC. Translated, it gives CASSSPGDSYEQYF. V is TRBV27 and J is TRBJ2-7; weak D call: TRBD1 (6 bases). V dropped 4 bases and J dropped 0 bases, with 10 bases sitting between them. The germline gives CDR1 MNHEY, CDR2 SMNVEV (reference sequence). The length of the CDR3 is 14 residues.

V usage is TRBV6-6 and J usage is TRBJ1-2; the D gene is possibly TRBD1 (5 bases). The CDR3 spans 14 residues. Trimming left V 6 bases short and J 6 bases short, with 17 bases between. Germline V gives CDR1 MNHNY, CDR2 SVGAGI (reference sequence). CDR3 residues: CASRSMGEVDGYTF. CDR3 sequence (DNA): TGTGCCAGCAGGTCGATGGGGGAGGTAGATGGCTACACCTTC.

The gene calls are TRBV7-9 and TRBJ2-1; D uncertain. CDR3 length: 13 amino acids. Between the trimmed V and J ends, which lost 6 bases and 6 bases, there was a span of 12 bases. The germline V gene has CDR1 SEHNR and CDR2 FQNEAQ (reference sequence). In nucleotides, the CDR3 is TGTGCCAGCAGTCGGGCCTTAGTCAATGAGCAGTTCTTC. Its protein product is CASSRALVNEQFF.

The chain uses TRBV30 and TRBJ2-7, with D perhaps assigned TRBD1 or TRBD2 (5 bases each). CDR1 GTSNPN and CDR2 SVGIG come from the germline V gene (reference sequence). The CDR3 runs 12 residues. V gave up 2 bases and J gave up 3 bases, with 8 bases separating them. Written as DNA, the CDR3 is TGTGCCTGGAGTTTTGGGGGCTACGAGCAGTACTTC. This sequence encodes CAWSFGGYEQYF. Variable domain in full (rest from reference TRBV30 and TRBJ2-7): SQTIHQWPATLVQPVGSPLSLECTVEGTSNPNLYWYRQAAGRGLQLLFYSVGIGQISSEVPQNLSASRPQDRQFILSSKKLLLSDSGFYLCAWSFGGYEQYFGPGTRLTVT.

This clone was found a few times. This chain uses TRBV19 with TRBJ1-2; no clear D. The CDR3 is 16 amino acids. Germline V gene sequence: CDR1 LNHDA, CDR2 SQIVND (reference sequence). Trimming left V 10 bases short and J 0 bases short, with 21 bases between. CDR3 in amino acids: CATGPIEGKANYGYTF. The CDR3 nucleotides are TGTGCCACCGGGCCTATAGAGGGTAAAGCTAACTATGGCTACACCTTC.

The V gene is TRBV5-1, the J gene TRBJ2-1; 11 bases fit TRBD2. J lost 7 bases, V lost 4 bases, and 7 bases had no gene match. Germline V gives CDR1 SGHRS, CDR2 YFSETQ. CDR3 length equals 15 residues. For the CDR3, the DNA is TGCGCCAGCAGCCGGGGGACTAGCGGTAATAATGAGCAGTTCTTC. Translated, it gives CASSRGTSGNNEQFF.

The chain employs TRBV14 and TRBJ2-2; 11 nucleotides match TRBD2. The CDR3 loop spans 17 amino acids. Looked up from germline, CDR1 is SGHDN and CDR2 is FVKESK. Losses at the gene ends were 3 bases for V and 6 bases for J; bases not matched to a gene: 9. The CDR3 reads CASSQPLAGGIAGELFF. DNA for the CDR3: TGTGCCAGCAGCCAGCCCCTAGCGGGAGGAATAGCCGGGGAGCTGTTTTTT.

The chain has TRBV7-8 and TRBJ2-1; 9 bases are shared with TRBD2. Germline values: CDR1 SGHVS, CDR2 FQNEAQ. The CDR3 extends over 17 amino acids. V was clipped by 1 base and J by 5 bases; unmatched bases: 9. The CDR3 DNA reads as TGTGCCAGCAGCTTAGTTCCTGGCGGGAGGGCCGACAATGAGCAGTTCTTC. It codes for CASSLVPGGRADNEQFF.

This clone has just one count. V is TRBV6-6 and J is TRBJ2-7; 7 bases match TRBD1. V gave up 4 bases and J gave up 4 bases; unmatched junction bases: 4. CDR3 length equals 13 residues. Germline-derived CDR1 and CDR2 are MNHNY and SVGAGI (reference sequence). The CDR3 protein is CASSLLQGYEQYF. CDR3 nucleotide sequence: TGTGCCAGCAGTTTGTTACAGGGGTACGAGCAGTACTTC.

CDR3 coding DNA: TGTGCCAGCAGCCCCCAGGGCGTGAAGTTCTTC. This encodes CASSPQGVKFF. This sequence joins TRBV7-2 and TRBJ2-1; maybe TRBD1 (5 bases). The CDR3 is 11 amino acids. Germline V gene sequence: CDR1 SGHTA, CDR2 FQGNSA. V was cut by 5 bases and J by 14 bases, with 13 bases left in between.

The chain's CDR3 is CASSYEENYGYTF. The CDR3 bases are TGTGCCAGCAGTTACGAAGAGAACTATGGCTACACCTTC. This chain links TRBV6-5 with TRBJ1-2; D unclear. Germline loops: CDR1 MNHEY, CDR2 SVGAGI. V was cut by 2 bases and J by 2 bases, with 6 bases left in between. CDR3 length: 13 residues.

This clone has only one observation. The genes are TRBV5-1 and TRBJ2-1; no firm D call. Germline V lookup: CDR1 SGHRS, CDR2 YFSETQ. This CDR3 is built from 14 residues. Trimming shortened V by 2 bases and J by 6 bases, and 12 bases separated the two germline ends. CDR3 amino acids: CASSLTNRGNEQFF. The CDR3 DNA reads TGCGCCAGCAGCTTAACCAATCGAGGCAATGAGCAGTTCTTC.

V is TRBV11-1 and J is TRBJ2-5; 9 bases map to TRBD1. The junction had 2 bases not matched to a gene; V was cut back by 4 bases and J by 5 bases. Germline-derived CDR1 and CDR2 are SGHAT and FQDESV (reference sequence). The CDR3 has 13 residues. CDR3 protein: CASSYGQGETQYF. CDR3 sequence (DNA): TGTGCCAGCAGCTATGGACAGGGGGAGACCCAGTACTTC.

The V and J genes are TRBV6-5 and TRBJ1-1; D ambiguous. Germline V gene lookup returns CDR1 MNHEY and CDR2 SVGAGI. There are 15 residues in the CDR3. V lost 2 bases and J 3 bases, leaving 13 bases between the germline ends. CDR3 bases: TGTGCCAGCAGTTACCGGGCCCAGATCGACACTGAAGCTTTCTTT. Translation gives CASSYRAQIDTEAFF.

The chain has TRBV5-1 and TRBJ1-1; D gene unclear. This CDR3 is built from 14 residues. Germline CDR1 reads SGHRS; CDR2 reads YFSETQ. V was shortened by 4 bases and J by 1 base, with 11 bases between the two germline ends. The CDR3 loop reads CASSSREGNTEAFF. CDR3 sequence (DNA): TGCGCCAGCAGCAGCCGCGAGGGGAACACTGAAGCTTTCTTT. The full variable domain, completed using reference TRBV5-1 and TRBJ1-1, is KAGVTQTPRYLIKTRGQQVTLSCSPISGHRSVSWYQQTPGQGLQFLFEYFSETQRNKGNFPGRFSGRQFSNSRSEMNVSTLELGDSALYLCASSSREGNTEAFFGQGTRLTVV.

This clone has only a few counts. The chain employs TRBV28 and TRBJ1-4; no firm D call. Per the germline V gene, CDR1 is MDHEN and CDR2 is SYDVKM. The CDR3 consists of 16 residues. Trimming pared 2 bases from V and 0 bases from J, leaving 10 bases between. CDR3 region: CASSLQLLATNEKLFF. CDR3 in DNA: TGTGCCAGCAGTTTACAGCTTCTTGCAACTAATGAAAAACTGTTTTTT.

The genes are TRBV27 and TRBJ2-1, with D possibly matching TRBD2 (6 bases). V lost 10 bases and J 0 bases, leaving 16 bases between the germline ends. CDR1 MNHEY and CDR2 SMNVEV come from the germline V gene (reference sequence). CDR3 length: 15 amino acids. The CDR3 nucleotides are TGTGCCACCAAAGACGGGAGAGGCTCCTACAATGAGCAGTTCTTC. This codes for CATKDGRGSYNEQFF.